Following are 30 T cell receptor beta chains from one sample sequenced in a study of T cell responses to AZD1222 COVID-19 vaccine (dated by TCRdb to the early 2020s). The time point label corresponds to: sample from adult after SARS-CoV-2 infection, after symptom onset. The library was obtained by the immunoSEQ multiplex PCR assay. The immuneACCESS repertoire file appears here via TCRdb, limited to in-frame rearrangements. These files lack a portion of the clones; in checked studies, under half of the deficit traces to unresolved V genes, and the cause of the others is not known. The sample table records approximately 150,000 clones; 85% to 95% of these occur just once. The ten largest account for approximately 12% of the sample. The specimen was peripheral blood, collected after recovery from COVID-19. The receptors come from an adult who had recovered from COVID-19.

This chain uses TRBV10-3 with TRBJ1-3; 7 nucleotides align to TRBD1. The CDR3 runs 16 residues. Germline loops: CDR1 ENHRY, CDR2 SYGVKD. The ends lost 2 bases at V and 0 bases at J; junction bases unmatched: 4. The CDR3 reads CAISEPGQISGNTIYF. DNA for the CDR3: TGTGCCATCAGTGAGCCGGGACAGATCTCTGGAAACACCATATATTTT.

The rearrangement uses TRBV5-4 and TRBJ2-5; D ambiguous. CDR1 is SGHNT, CDR2 YYREEE, per germline (reference sequence). Trimming took off 0 bases at V and 5 bases at J, with 14 bases between the two ends. This CDR3 has 15 residues. DNA of the CDR3: TGTGCCAGCAGCTTGGTAGGCTCCCTAGGGGAGACCCAGTACTTC. Translated, it gives CASSLVGSLGETQYF. Complete variable domain (other parts from reference TRBV5-4 and TRBJ2-5): ETGVTQSPTHLIKTRGQQVTLRCSSQSGHNTVSWYQQALGQGPQFIFQYYREEENGRGNFPPRFSGLQFPNYSSELNVNALELDDSALYLCASSLVGSLGETQYFGPGTRLLVL.

In this sample, this clone turned up once. The chain links TRBV30 to TRBJ2-5, with D perhaps matching TRBD1 (5 bases). The V gene lost 0 bases and the J gene lost 2 bases, with 10 bases spanning the gap. Per germline, CDR1 GTSNPN and CDR2 SVGIG (reference sequence). This CDR3 spans 14 amino acids. The CDR3 reads CAWSVWGRQETQYF. CDR3 coding DNA: TGTGCCTGGAGTGTTTGGGGCCGACAAGAGACCCAGTACTTC.

V gene TRBV5-1 combines with J gene TRBJ1-1, with D possibly being TRBD1 (5 bases). Between the trimmed V and J ends, which lost 4 bases and 7 bases, there was a span of 20 bases. CDR1 is SGHRS and CDR2 is YFSETQ in the germline V gene. This CDR3 is 15 amino acids long. CDR3 DNA sequence: TGCGCCAGCAGCCTCAGTCAGGGAGGGATGAATGAAGCTTTCTTT. Translating it yields CASSLSQGGMNEAFF.

The chain combines TRBV27 with TRBJ2-1, with 9 bases fitting TRBD2. Per the germline V gene, CDR1 is MNHEY and CDR2 is SMNVEV (reference sequence). This CDR3 has 16 amino acids. The V segment lost 0 bases and the J segment 4 bases; nucleotides outside the gene matches: 4. CDR3 region: CASSLSVSGGYNEQFF. In DNA form, the CDR3 reads TGTGCCAGCAGTTTATCGGTCAGCGGGGGGTACAATGAGCAGTTCTTC.

The chain employs TRBV5-6 and TRBJ1-4; D remains unclear. Trimming removed 3 bases at V and 0 bases at J, with 6 bases between. In germline, CDR1 is SGHDT, CDR2 YYEEEE. This CDR3 has 14 residues. The CDR3 nucleotides are TGTGCCAGCAGCTCGGATACAACTAATGAAAAACTGTTTTTT. Its protein product is CASSSDTTNEKLFF. The variable domain in full, completed from reference TRBV5-6 and TRBJ1-4, reads DAGVTQSPTHLIKTRGQQVTLRCSPKSGHDTVSWYQQALGQGPQFIFQYYEEEERQRGNFPDRFSGHQFPNYSSELNVNALLLGDSALYLCASSSDTTNEKLFFGSGTQLSVL.

The genes are TRBV2 and TRBJ2-1; the D is unclear. CDR1 and CDR2 from the germline V gene are SNHLY and FYNNEI. This CDR3 contains 13 residues. Trimming removed 7 bases from V and 2 bases from J, with 9 bases in between. CDR3 bases: TGTGCCAGCAACCCTAGAACCTACAATGAGCAGTTCTTC. Amino acids: CASNPRTYNEQFF.

This chain links TRBV2 with TRBJ2-1; TRBD2 might be the D (6 bases). Trimming removed 4 bases from V and 9 bases from J, with 16 bases in between. Germline CDR1 is SNHLY and CDR2 is FYNNEI. The CDR3 extends over 14 amino acids. The CDR3 DNA sequence: TGTGCCAGCAGTGTTCGGGGCCTCGGGGGTGAGCAGTTCTTC. Protein: CASSVRGLGGEQFF.

The rearrangement joins TRBV30 to TRBJ2-2; the D gene is possibly TRBD2 (6 bases). Germline lookup yields CDR1 GTSNPN and CDR2 SVGIG (reference sequence). This CDR3 spans 17 amino acids. V was pared by 0 bases and J by 2 bases, with 16 bases between. The CDR3 bases are TGTGCCTGGAGTGTAAGGAGGGGAGGCCTTAACACCGGGGAGCTGTTTTTT. As protein: CAWSVRRGGLNTGELFF.

The gene calls are TRBV3-1 (or the pseudogene TRBV3-2) and TRBJ2-1, with a possible D match to TRBD2 (5 bases). CDR3 length: 19 residues. In germline, CDR1 is LGHDT, CDR2 YNNKEL (reference sequence). Trimming took 5 bases from V and 0 from J, leaving 23 bases between them. The CDR3 protein is CASSLTGSSFTSSYNEQFF. CDR3 nucleotide sequence: TGTGCCAGCAGCTTAACGGGATCTTCCTTCACCAGCTCCTACAATGAGCAGTTCTTC.

This chain uses TRBV5-1 with TRBJ2-1, with TRBD1 as a possible D gene (8 bases). V was pared by 4 bases and J by 4 bases, with 15 bases between. The CDR3 has 15 residues. Germline-derived CDR1 and CDR2 are SGHRS and YFSETQ. The CDR3 bases are TGCGCCAGCAGCCCCGGACAGGGAGGGTACAATGAGCAGTTCTTC. Translation: CASSPGQGGYNEQFF. Full variable domain (missing parts from reference TRBV5-1 and TRBJ2-1): KAGVTQTPRYLIKTRGQQVTLSCSPISGHRSVSWYQQTPGQGLQFLFEYFSETQRNKGNFPGRFSGRQFSNSRSEMNVSTLELGDSALYLCASSPGQGGYNEQFFGPGTRLTVL.

This rearrangement joins TRBV7-3 to TRBJ1-1; TRBD1 matches 7 bases. The CDR3 contains 15 residues. J was trimmed by 1 base and V by 4 bases; bases with no gene match: 6. CDR1 SGHTA and CDR2 FQGTGA come from the germline V gene. This chain's CDR3 is CASSSPRDRNTEAFF. In DNA form, the CDR3 reads TGTGCCAGCAGCTCACCCCGGGACAGGAACACTGAAGCTTTCTTT.

This chain joins TRBV7-3 and TRBJ2-1, with D perhaps matching TRBD1 (6 bases). This CDR3 comprises 13 residues. CDR1 is SGHTA, CDR2 FQGTGA, per germline. V was pared by 4 bases and J by 6 bases, with 10 bases between. CDR3 sequence (DNA): TGTGCCAGCAGCTCGAGACAGGCCAATGAGCAGTTCTTC. Translation gives CASSSRQANEQFF.

V gene TRBV5-6 combines with J gene TRBJ1-1; D is perhaps TRBD1 (5 bases). The CDR3 is made up of 15 amino acids. The V end lost 4 bases, the J end lost 1 base, and 14 bases lay between the germline ends. Germline V gene data show CDR1 as SGHDT and CDR2 as YYEEEE. The CDR3 here is CASSEVGEANTEAFF. CDR3 in DNA: TGTGCCAGCAGCGAGGTGGGGGAGGCGAACACTGAAGCTTTCTTT.

This clone was seen only a few times. The same CDR3 also results from other DNA sequences found in this sample. CDR3 in DNA: TGTGCCAGCAGCTTCCGCGGGGGCAGCTCCTACGAGCAGTACTTC. This codes for CASSFRGGSSYEQYF. The gene calls are TRBV5-6 and TRBJ2-7, with D maybe TRBD2 (7 bases). CDR1 SGHDT and CDR2 YYEEEE come from the germline V gene. The CDR3 is 15 amino acids. V lost 2 bases and J lost 0, with 12 bases in between.

The chain has TRBV27 and TRBJ1-4; possible D gene TRBD1, 5 bases. The CDR3 sequence is 15 residues long. Looked up from germline, CDR1 is MNHEY and CDR2 is SMNVEV (reference sequence). The V and J ends lost 5 bases and 6 bases respectively, with 16 bases between them. The CDR3 loop is CASSLGFGADEKLFF. The CDR3 DNA reads as TGTGCCAGCAGTCTGGGTTTCGGGGCTGATGAAAAACTGTTTTTT. The complete variable domain, with remaining parts taken from reference TRBV27 and TRBJ1-4, reads EAQVTQNPRYLITVTGKKLTVTCSQNMNHEYMSWYRQDPGLGLRQIYYSMNVEVTDKGDVPEGYKVSRKEKRNFPLILESPSPNQTSLYFCASSLGFGADEKLFFGSGTQLSVL.

The chain couples TRBV7-9 to TRBJ2-3; 10 nucleotides line up with TRBD2. CDR1 SEHNR and CDR2 FQNEAQ come from the germline V gene (reference sequence). The CDR3 totals 15 residues. J lost 5 bases, V lost 2 bases, and 4 bases had no gene match. The CDR3 DNA is TGTGCCAGCAGCTTAACAGCGGGAGGGGTAGATACGCAGTATTTT. The encoded protein is CASSLTAGGVDTQYF.

This chain uses TRBV5-4 with TRBJ1-1; maybe TRBD1 (5 bases). There are 13 residues in the CDR3. Between the trimmed V and J ends, which lost 4 bases and 5 bases, there was a span of 12 bases. The germline V gene encodes CDR1 SGHNT and CDR2 YYREEE (reference sequence). CDR3: CASSPGEGTEAFF. The DNA for the CDR3 is TGTGCCAGCAGCCCCGGGGAGGGGACTGAAGCTTTCTTT. The full variable domain, rest sourced from reference TRBV5-4 and TRBJ1-1, is ETGVTQSPTHLIKTRGQQVTLRCSSQSGHNTVSWYQQALGQGPQFIFQYYREEENGRGNFPPRFSGLQFPNYSSELNVNALELDDSALYLCASSPGEGTEAFFGQGTRLTVV.

The chain has TRBV12-3 or TRBV12-4 and TRBJ2-5, with D possibly called TRBD1 or TRBD2 (5 bases each). V lost 3 bases to trimming and J lost 5 bases, with 10 bases between them. The CDR3 has 13 residues. In nucleotides, the CDR3 is TGTGCCAGCAGTTTTCGGGGCAGCGAGACCCAGTACTTC. This translates into CASSFRGSETQYF.

V and J are TRBV12-3 or TRBV12-4 and TRBJ2-3, with D unclear. V was clipped by 7 bases and J by 6 bases, with 8 bases between them. This CDR3 has 11 amino acids. This chain's CDR3 is CASTEVDTQYF. The CDR3 bases are TGTGCCAGCACAGAAGTGGATACGCAGTATTTT.

The chain links TRBV5-4 to TRBJ2-1, with unresolved D. Germline CDR1 and CDR2: SGHNT and YYREEE (reference sequence). The CDR3 extends over 11 amino acids. Trimming shortened V by 1 base and J by 10 bases, and 6 bases separated the two germline ends. CDR3 region: CASSLFEEQFF. CDR3 nucleotides: TGTGCCAGCAGCTTGTTCGAAGAGCAGTTCTTC.

The count of this clone is one. CDR3 nucleotide sequence: TGCGCCAGCAGCTTGGCAGGGAAACCTGAAGCTTTCTTT. This sequence encodes CASSLAGKPEAFF. This chain joins TRBV5-1 and TRBJ1-1; maybe TRBD1 (5 bases). The CDR3 loop spans 13 amino acids. Germline-derived CDR1 and CDR2 are SGHRS and YFSETQ. V was clipped by 0 bases and J by 6 bases, with 9 bases between them.

The chain uses TRBV9 and TRBJ2-1; 10 positions agree with TRBD2. This CDR3 comprises 18 residues. Germline trimming cut 3 bases from V and 4 bases from J; bases unmatched to any gene: 13. Germline V lookup: CDR1 SGDLS, CDR2 YYNGEE. For the CDR3, the DNA is TGTGCCAGCAGCGCCCAAGGGACCCCTAGCGGGGGATACAATGAGCAGTTCTTC. Its protein product is CASSAQGTPSGGYNEQFF.

The chain combines TRBV5-1 with TRBJ1-2, with 7 bases aligning to TRBD1. The J segment lost 4 bases and the V segment lost 1 base, leaving 1 base of the junction unmatched. Germline CDR1 and CDR2: SGHRS and YFSETQ. The CDR3 is made up of 13 amino acids. The CDR3 DNA follows: TGCGCCAGCAGCTTGTCAGGGGGCTATGGCTACACCTTC. It specifies CASSLSGGYGYTF.

With respect to this clone: Other DNA sequences in the sample encode the same CDR3. The V call is TRBV19, the J call TRBJ2-7, with no clear D. Trimming left V 0 bases short and J 3 bases short, with 6 bases between. The CDR3 is made up of 13 amino acids. Germline V CDR1 and CDR2: LNHDA, SQIVND (reference sequence). The CDR3 here is CASSIDRGYEQYF. The CDR3 DNA sequence: TGTGCCAGTAGTATAGATCGAGGCTACGAGCAGTACTTC.

The V and J genes are TRBV30 and TRBJ2-7; D is perhaps TRBD2 (6 bases). Deletions cut 0 bases from V and 2 bases from J, with 14 bases between. CDR1 and CDR2 (germline): GTSNPN, SVGIG (reference sequence). There are 15 residues in the CDR3. The CDR3 DNA reads TGTGCCTGGAGTGTAGCTGGTGGAGGGGCCTACGAGCAGTACTTC. It specifies CAWSVAGGGAYEQYF. The whole variable domain, remainder taken from reference TRBV30 and TRBJ2-7, is SQTIHQWPATLVQPVGSPLSLECTVEGTSNPNLYWYRQAAGRGLQLLFYSVGIGQISSEVPQNLSASRPQDRQFILSSKKLLLSDSGFYLCAWSVAGGGAYEQYFGPGTRLTVT.

The rearrangement links TRBV6-5 to TRBJ1-1; the D is unclear. The CDR3 totals 13 residues. Germline V lookup: CDR1 MNHEY, CDR2 SVGAGI. Trimming took off 4 bases at V and 2 bases at J, with 8 bases between the two ends. The CDR3: CASSSRGNTEAFF. In DNA form, the CDR3 reads TGTGCCAGCAGTTCCCGAGGAAACACTGAAGCTTTCTTT.

V gene TRBV6-1 combines with J gene TRBJ1-5; D perhaps matches TRBD1 (5 bases). This CDR3 has 16 amino acids. Germline V lookup: CDR1 MNHNS, CDR2 SASEGT. The V end lost 0 bases, the J end lost 3 bases, and 12 bases lay between the germline ends. The CDR3 sequence is CASSEARPGINQPQHF. The CDR3 region has the DNA TGTGCCAGCAGTGAAGCCCGACCAGGGATCAATCAGCCCCAGCATTTT.

The rearrangement links TRBV6-2 or TRBV6-3 to TRBJ2-5, with TRBD2 matching 10 bases. The ends lost 0 bases at V and 5 bases at J; junction bases unmatched: 3. The CDR3 covers 15 residues. Germline loops: CDR1 MNHEY, CDR2 SVGEGT. CDR3 amino acids: CASSYSASGSETQYF. In nucleotides, the CDR3 is TGTGCCAGCAGTTACTCGGCTAGCGGGAGTGAGACCCAGTACTTC.

This chain joins TRBV28 and TRBJ2-7; 10 nucleotides line up with TRBD1. Germline CDR1 is MDHEN and CDR2 is SYDVKM. This CDR3 spans 13 amino acids. The junction had 6 bases not matched to a gene; V was cut back by 7 bases and J by 6 bases. The CDR3 nucleotides are TGTGCCAGCACTACGGGACAGGGGCCCGAGCAGTACTTC. It is translated as CASTTGQGPEQYF.